This is a list of T cell receptor beta chains from one sample in a study of STAT5B mutations in CD4+ large granular lymphocyte leukemia. TCRdb's copy holds only in-frame clones and misses some; the assay was immunoSEQ multiplex PCR. The sample contains approximately 41,000 clones, about 82% of which appear only once. The sequencing input was CD4+ T cells from blood buffy coats. The receptors here all came from a human donor in good health. The CDR3 runs from the conserved cysteine through the conserved F or W. Fields, in order: V gene, D gene, clone size, J gene, CDR3 DNA, CDR3 protein. The D gene is left open where the match is weak. The size of a clone is reported for some rows only, either as once, few or many, or as a class for expanded clones.

v_gene: TRBV30
d_gene: -
abundance: -
j_gene: TRBJ2-6
CDR3nt: TGTGCCTGGAAGGGGGGAGGGCTCTCTGGGGCCAACGTCCTGACTTTC
CDR3aa: CAWKGGGLSGANVLTF

v_gene: TRBV27
d_gene: TRBD2
abundance: few
j_gene: TRBJ2-2
CDR3nt: TGTGCCAGCAGAACACTAGCGGGGGAGCTGTTTTTT
CDR3aa: CASRTLAGELFF

v_gene: TRBV11-2
d_gene: -
abundance: -
j_gene: TRBJ2-5
CDR3nt: TGTGCCAGCAGCTTCAGGGGCGGCCAAGAGACCCAGTACTTC
CDR3aa: CASSFRGGQETQYF

v_gene: TRBV7-2
d_gene: -
abundance: -
j_gene: TRBJ1-6
CDR3nt: TGTGCCAGCAGCCAGGACCCTAATTCACCCCTCCACTTT
CDR3aa: CASSQDPNSPLHF

v_gene: TRBV18
d_gene: -
abundance: -
j_gene: TRBJ2-2
CDR3nt: TGTGCCAGCTCACCGGGTAGAGCGAACACCGGGGAGCTGTTTTTT
CDR3aa: CASSPGRANTGELFF

v_gene: TRBV13
d_gene: -
abundance: -
j_gene: TRBJ2-3
CDR3nt: TGTGCCAGCAGCTTAAGACGGGGAAACACAGATACGCAGTATTTT
CDR3aa: CASSLRRGNTDTQYF

v_gene: TRBV30
d_gene: -
abundance: -
j_gene: TRBJ1-2
CDR3nt: TGTGCCTGGAGTGTACTTGGGTCGGGTGGCTACACCTTC
CDR3aa: CAWSVLGSGGYTF

v_gene: TRBV19
d_gene: TRBD2
abundance: -
j_gene: TRBJ2-5
CDR3nt: TGTGCCAGTAGTCCCCGGGGAGGGAGGGAGACCCAGTACTTC
CDR3aa: CASSPRGGRETQYF

v_gene: TRBV6-6
d_gene: TRBD1
abundance: -
j_gene: TRBJ1-5
CDR3nt: TGTGCCAGCAGTTTAGGGACAGGGGCGAACAATCAGCCCCAGCATTTT
CDR3aa: CASSLGTGANNQPQHF

v_gene: TRBV30
d_gene: -
abundance: -
j_gene: TRBJ2-3
CDR3nt: TGTGCCTGGCTTGGGGGACTCTCGAGATTAACAGATACGCAGTATTTT
CDR3aa: CAWLGGLSRLTDTQYF

v_gene: TRBV2
d_gene: -
abundance: -
j_gene: TRBJ2-3
CDR3nt: TGTGCCAGCAGTGAGGTCACCACAGATACGCAGTATTTT
CDR3aa: CASSEVTTDTQYF

v_gene: TRBV7-7
d_gene: -
abundance: few
j_gene: TRBJ2-7
CDR3nt: TGTGCTAGCAGCCTAGAGGAGGGATTGTCCTACGAGCAGTACTTC
CDR3aa: CASSLEEGLSYEQYF

v_gene: TRBV28
d_gene: -
abundance: -
j_gene: TRBJ1-5
CDR3nt: TGTGCCAGCAGTGTTAGGCCCCAGCCCCAGCATTTT
CDR3aa: CASSVRPQPQHF

v_gene: TRBV19
d_gene: -
abundance: -
j_gene: TRBJ1-2
CDR3nt: TGTGCCAGTAGTAGGGCAGGCCGCTCATATGGCTACACCTTC
CDR3aa: CASSRAGRSYGYTF

v_gene: TRBV9
d_gene: -
abundance: -
j_gene: TRBJ1-1
CDR3nt: TGTGCCAGCAGCCCCGAGGGGGGGCGAGTCACTGAAGCTTTCTTT
CDR3aa: CASSPEGGRVTEAFF

v_gene: TRBV18
d_gene: -
abundance: once
j_gene: TRBJ2-7
CDR3nt: TGTGCCAGCTCACCACCAGGGGGTGTCCCCTACGAGCAGTACTTC
CDR3aa: CASSPPGGVPYEQYF

v_gene: TRBV18
d_gene: TRBD2
abundance: once
j_gene: TRBJ2-1
CDR3nt: TGTGCCACCTCGGGGGGTGCGTACTACAATGAGCAGTTCTTC
CDR3aa: CATSGGAYYNEQFF

v_gene: TRBV27
d_gene: -
abundance: -
j_gene: TRBJ2-1
CDR3nt: TGTGCCAGCAGTTTCGCTAGCGGAGGGGGATCCTACAATGAGCAGTTCTTC
CDR3aa: CASSFASGGGSYNEQFF

v_gene: TRBV7-8
d_gene: -
abundance: -
j_gene: TRBJ1-5
CDR3nt: TGTGCCAGCAGCTTAAGATGGACCGGGAGCAATCAGCCCCAGCATTTT
CDR3aa: CASSLRWTGSNQPQHF

v_gene: TRBV5-4
d_gene: TRBD1
abundance: -
j_gene: TRBJ2-7
CDR3nt: TGTGCCAGCAGCTTGGGCGGGACAGGGGTGTTCGAGCAGTACTTC
CDR3aa: CASSLGGTGVFEQYF

v_gene: TRBV11-2
d_gene: TRBD2
abundance: -
j_gene: TRBJ2-7
CDR3nt: TGTGCCAGCAGCTCGACGGGACTAGCGGGAAAAATTTCCTTATACGAGCAGTACTTC
CDR3aa: CASSSTGLAGKISLYEQYF

v_gene: TRBV11-3
d_gene: TRBD1
abundance: -
j_gene: TRBJ1-1
CDR3nt: TGTGCCAGCAGCTTAGATCCCGGGACAGGGGACACTGAAGCTTTCTTT
CDR3aa: CASSLDPGTGDTEAFF

v_gene: TRBV30
d_gene: -
abundance: -
j_gene: TRBJ1-2
CDR3nt: TGTGCCTGGAGTCAGAACGCGTACGGCTATGGCTACACCTTC
CDR3aa: CAWSQNAYGYGYTF

v_gene: TRBV9
d_gene: -
abundance: -
j_gene: TRBJ1-5
CDR3nt: TGTGCCAGCAGCAAGGACACAGATAGCAATCAGCCCCAGCATTTT
CDR3aa: CASSKDTDSNQPQHF

v_gene: TRBV27
d_gene: -
abundance: -
j_gene: TRBJ2-7
CDR3nt: TGTGCCAGCAGTTTGGAGCAGAACTACGAGCAGTACTTC
CDR3aa: CASSLEQNYEQYF

v_gene: TRBV11-3
d_gene: TRBD1
abundance: -
j_gene: TRBJ2-3
CDR3nt: TGTGCCAGCAGTTTAACAGGGGCCCCCACAGATACGCAGTATTTT
CDR3aa: CASSLTGAPTDTQYF

v_gene: TRBV15
d_gene: TRBD1
abundance: -
j_gene: TRBJ1-2
CDR3nt: TGTGCCACCAGCAGAGGTGGGACAGGGGATGGCTACACCTTC
CDR3aa: CATSRGGTGDGYTF

v_gene: TRBV6-5
d_gene: TRBD1
abundance: -
j_gene: TRBJ1-5
CDR3nt: TGTGCCAGCAGGCCAGACAGGGTAAGGGATCAGCCCCAGCATTTT
CDR3aa: CASRPDRVRDQPQHF

v_gene: TRBV30
d_gene: -
abundance: -
j_gene: TRBJ1-1
CDR3nt: TGTGCCTGGAGTGCTGGCAGGGAGAACACTGAAGCTTTCTTT
CDR3aa: CAWSAGRENTEAFF

v_gene: TRBV10-3
d_gene: -
abundance: -
j_gene: TRBJ2-1
CDR3nt: TGTGCCATCAGTGAGGCTAGCTATCGAAACAATGAGCAGTTCTTC
CDR3aa: CAISEASYRNNEQFF

v_gene: TRBV15
d_gene: -
abundance: -
j_gene: TRBJ2-2
CDR3nt: TGTGCCTTCGGTGTGGGACGAAACACCGGGGAGCTGTTTTTT
CDR3aa: CAFGVGRNTGELFF

v_gene: TRBV6-5
d_gene: -
abundance: once
j_gene: TRBJ1-1
CDR3nt: TGTGCCAGCAGTTCCCCCCTAAGCTCTGAAGCTTTCTTT
CDR3aa: CASSSPLSSEAFF

v_gene: TRBV18
d_gene: TRBD1
abundance: -
j_gene: TRBJ1-6
CDR3nt: TGTGCCAGCTCACCAGCAGGGTCGGGACAGGGAAATTCACCCCTCCACTTT
CDR3aa: CASSPAGSGQGNSPLHF

v_gene: TRBV6-5
d_gene: TRBD1
abundance: -
j_gene: TRBJ1-1
CDR3nt: TGTGCCAGCAGCCCGCCTACAGGGGTCACTGAAGCTTTCTTT
CDR3aa: CASSPPTGVTEAFF

v_gene: TRBV6-5
d_gene: -
abundance: -
j_gene: TRBJ1-1
CDR3nt: TGTGCCAGCAGTTACTCCCTTGGACGTGTACTTGAAGCTTTCTTT
CDR3aa: CASSYSLGRVLEAFF

v_gene: TRBV7-6
d_gene: -
abundance: -
j_gene: TRBJ2-6
CDR3nt: TGTGCCAGCAGCTGCTTAGCCCCTCCAGCCTCTGGGGCCAACGTCCTGACTTTC
CDR3aa: CASSCLAPPASGANVLTF

v_gene: TRBV5-1
d_gene: -
abundance: -
j_gene: TRBJ1-3
CDR3nt: TGCGCCAGCAGCTTGGCCTCTCGGATCTCTGGAAACACCATATATTTT
CDR3aa: CASSLASRISGNTIYF

v_gene: TRBV4-1
d_gene: -
abundance: once
j_gene: TRBJ1-4
CDR3nt: TGCGCCAGCAGCCAAGGGGGGGGAGCAGCTAATGAAAAACTGTTTTTT
CDR3aa: CASSQGGGAANEKLFF

v_gene: TRBV28
d_gene: -
abundance: -
j_gene: TRBJ2-5
CDR3nt: TGTGCCAGCAGTTTGAGCGGAGCAACCCAGTACTTC
CDR3aa: CASSLSGATQYF

v_gene: TRBV7-2
d_gene: -
abundance: -
j_gene: TRBJ2-7
CDR3nt: TGTGCCAGCAGACACTACGCGGCGGGCTACGAGCAGTACTTC
CDR3aa: CASRHYAAGYEQYF

v_gene: TRBV30
d_gene: -
abundance: -
j_gene: TRBJ1-2
CDR3nt: TGTGCCTGGAGGCTTGGACAGTATGGCTACACCTTC
CDR3aa: CAWRLGQYGYTF

v_gene: TRBV12-1
d_gene: -
abundance: -
j_gene: TRBJ2-2
CDR3nt: TGTGCCAGCAGCCCCCCCGGGGCGCCGAACACCGGGGAGCTGTTTTTT
CDR3aa: CASSPPGAPNTGELFF

v_gene: TRBV28
d_gene: TRBD2
abundance: -
j_gene: TRBJ2-4
CDR3nt: TGTGCCAGCAGTTTACTCCGGGAGGCGTTAAACATTCAGTACTTC
CDR3aa: CASSLLREALNIQYF

v_gene: TRBV7-9
d_gene: -
abundance: -
j_gene: TRBJ2-7
CDR3nt: TGTGCCAGCAGCTTAGCAGACTTGTTCGAGCAGTACTTC
CDR3aa: CASSLADLFEQYF

v_gene: TRBV5-1
d_gene: -
abundance: -
j_gene: TRBJ2-3
CDR3nt: TGCGCCAGCAGCGCGGACACAGACCCCCCAGATACGCAGTATTTT
CDR3aa: CASSADTDPPDTQYF

v_gene: TRBV7-6
d_gene: -
abundance: -
j_gene: TRBJ2-5
CDR3nt: TGTGCCAGCAGCTTAAATCAGGGCACCGAGACCCAGTACTTC
CDR3aa: CASSLNQGTETQYF

v_gene: TRBV9
d_gene: -
abundance: -
j_gene: TRBJ2-3
CDR3nt: TGTGCCAGCAGCGTCGCCAGTAGCACAGATACGCAGTATTTT
CDR3aa: CASSVASSTDTQYF

v_gene: TRBV7-2
d_gene: TRBD2
abundance: -
j_gene: TRBJ2-1
CDR3nt: TGTGCCAGCAGCTTAGGGACCTCTAGCGGGGGGGAGGGTGAGCAGTTCTTC
CDR3aa: CASSLGTSSGGEGEQFF

v_gene: TRBV6-5
d_gene: -
abundance: -
j_gene: TRBJ1-2
CDR3nt: TGTGCCAGCAGCCCCAGGACAGTGAACTATGGCTACACCTTC
CDR3aa: CASSPRTVNYGYTF

v_gene: TRBV5-1
d_gene: -
abundance: -
j_gene: TRBJ1-1
CDR3nt: TGCGCCTCCCGGCGGCAGGGCGGAACTGAAGCTTTCTTT
CDR3aa: CASRRQGGTEAFF

v_gene: TRBV4-1
d_gene: -
abundance: -
j_gene: TRBJ2-1
CDR3nt: TGCGCCAGCAGCAAAAACCGGGACTCGTCAAGCTCCTACAATGAGCAGTTCTTC
CDR3aa: CASSKNRDSSSSYNEQFF

v_gene: TRBV9
d_gene: TRBD1
abundance: few
j_gene: TRBJ1-1
CDR3nt: TGTGCCAGCAGCGTACAGGGGGCCGCGACTGAAGCTTTCTTT
CDR3aa: CASSVQGAATEAFF

v_gene: TRBV10-2
d_gene: TRBD1
abundance: -
j_gene: TRBJ1-5
CDR3nt: TGCGCCAGCAGTGCAGGGGGGGGATTGCTTCAGCCCCAGCATTTT
CDR3aa: CASSAGGGLLQPQHF

v_gene: TRBV5-6
d_gene: -
abundance: -
j_gene: TRBJ1-2
CDR3nt: TGTGCCAGCAGCTTTAATACAAGGGCTGGGAATGGCTACACCTTC
CDR3aa: CASSFNTRAGNGYTF

v_gene: TRBV6-5
d_gene: TRBD1
abundance: -
j_gene: TRBJ1-5
CDR3nt: TGTGCCAGCACCACAGGGGGGGGAGGCCAGCCCCAGCATTTT
CDR3aa: CASTTGGGGQPQHF

v_gene: TRBV6-1
d_gene: TRBD1
abundance: -
j_gene: TRBJ2-7
CDR3nt: TGTGCCAGCAGTGATGTGGGACAGGGGACTTACGAGCAGTACTTC
CDR3aa: CASSDVGQGTYEQYF

v_gene: TRBV2
d_gene: TRBD1
abundance: -
j_gene: TRBJ2-7
CDR3nt: TGTGCCAGCAGATCCCGACAGGGGCTCGAGCAGTACTTC
CDR3aa: CASRSRQGLEQYF